The text below deals with one T cell receptor (beta chain). The table came from immunoSEQ multiplex PCR; TCRdb's copy has only in-frame clones and leaves some out. The data hold roughly 130,000 clones, with roughly 87% observed a single time. The CDR3 sequence is 15 residues long. Germline CDR1 LGHNT, CDR2 FRNRAP. V lost 7 bases and J 0 bases, leaving 15 bases between the germline ends. These data originate in a study of T cell responses to AZD1222 COVID-19 vaccine. Source: peripheral blood, taken on day 0 of AZD1222 vaccination. The chain employs TRBV12-5 and TRBJ1-1, with D possibly being TRBD1 (5 bases). This TCR was recovered from an adult in good health. CDR3 bases: TGTGCTAGTGCCAGTAACAGACAGATGAACACTGAAGCTTTCTTT. Its protein is CASASNRQMNTEAFF.